This is a list of T cell receptor beta chains from one sample in a study of monozygotic twins with inflammatory bowel disease. TCRdb reworked the 5' RACE reads into one entry per CDR3 protein, no DNA. Its listing shows some 170,000 distinct CDR3 sequences. The sequencing input was blood. These TCRs come from a human donor with ulcerative colitis or Crohn's disease, or a healthy co-twin of an affected twin (not recorded which). The CDR3 runs from the conserved cysteine through the conserved F or W.

>TRBJ2-1|TRBV11-2
CASSLVGTSGGADYEQFF
>TRBJ2-2|TRBV28
CASRSPPHGTSALNTGELFF
>TRBJ1-4|TRBV5-1
CASSQDRGNEKLFF
>TRBJ2-2|TRBV29-1
CSVGSSGNTGELFF
>TRBJ1-2|TRBV29-1
CSVHATPGPRDYGYTF
>TRBJ1-1|TRBV4-2
CASSLSGTVGFDTEAFF
>TRBJ2-1|TRBV20-1
CSARDFANNEQFF
>TRBJ2-1|TRBV15
CATSRDKLSRQFF
>TRBJ2-2|TRBV20-1
CSARRTPNTGELFF
>TRBJ2-5|TRBV7-2
CASSPGTDQETQYF
>TRBJ2-3|TRBV3-1
CASSQDHTASTSTDTQYF
>TRBJ1-6|TRBV12-2
CASRPSPWGDSPLHF
>TRBJ2-3|TRBV6-5
CASSYSSRTGDTQYF
>TRBJ2-2|TRBV11-2
CASSTGQGLWGDTGELFF
>TRBJ1-1|TRBV7-2
CASSFTKDTEAFF
>TRBJ2-1|TRBV20-1
CSARDGEGEVDEQFF
>TRBJ2-7|TRBV4-2
CASSQGRGNSYEQYF
>TRBJ1-5|TRBV19
CASKTQLNQPQHF
>TRBJ2-1|TRBV7-8
CASSLQGKQFF
>TRBJ2-3|TRBV7-2
CASSLKDYLTDTQYF
>TRBJ1-1|TRBV13
CASSFRTGGEAFF
>TRBJ1-2|TRBV28
CASRVGANYGYTF
>TRBJ1-1|TRBV5-1
CASSLFLGSQNTEAFF
>TRBJ2-1|TRBV7-3
CASSSTGGYSYNEQFF
>TRBJ2-5|TRBV6-2/TRBV6-3
CASTPWTAQGQETQYF
>TRBJ1-2|TRBV12-3/TRBV12-4
CASSLRGRGYTF
>TRBJ2-1|TRBV24-1
CATSESGFEGFYNEQFF
>TRBJ2-2|TRBV6-1
CASTVGRPMLDPNTGELFF
>TRBJ2-1|TRBV20-1
CSASSHSGSAYNEQFF
>TRBJ2-7|TRBV28
CASSLGTSGFLREQYF
>TRBJ1-5|TRBV20-1
CSAPRQPNQPQHF